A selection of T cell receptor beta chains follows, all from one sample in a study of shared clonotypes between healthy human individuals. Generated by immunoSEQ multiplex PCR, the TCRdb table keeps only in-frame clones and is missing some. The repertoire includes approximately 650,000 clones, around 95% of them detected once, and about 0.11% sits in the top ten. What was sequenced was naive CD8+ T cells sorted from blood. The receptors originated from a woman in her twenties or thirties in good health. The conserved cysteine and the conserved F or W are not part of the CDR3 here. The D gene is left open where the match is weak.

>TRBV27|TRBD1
ASTTGQGAYEQY
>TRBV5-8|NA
ASRDTSWGRSYNEQF
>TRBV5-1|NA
ASSTARGTRTEAF
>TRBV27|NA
ASSLGGRYQPQH
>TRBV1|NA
TSSLAPGQGTHTEAF
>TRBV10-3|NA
AISESGDFYEQY
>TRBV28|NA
ASSLLGGMDTGELF
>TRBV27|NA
ASSLGSLAIDTGELF
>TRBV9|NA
ASSVVSGTQGTEAF
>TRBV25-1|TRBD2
ASSLAGGSYNEQF
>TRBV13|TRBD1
ASSSNSGGRVTDTQY
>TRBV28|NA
ASSPGTANTGELF
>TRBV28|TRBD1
ASSPYPRRGRTEAF
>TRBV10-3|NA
AISETKNEQF
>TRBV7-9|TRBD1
ASSYGTETYEQY
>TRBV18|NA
ASSPPGTGNTIY
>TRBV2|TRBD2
ASSEGAGGPNEQF
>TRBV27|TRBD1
ATQTGGGEQY
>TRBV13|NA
ASSPGWGKETQY
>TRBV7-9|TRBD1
ASSSTGGFGYVEQY
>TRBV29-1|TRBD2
SVLAGGTDTQY
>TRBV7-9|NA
ASSLTSSPNTEAF
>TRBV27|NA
ASSSLPAGYQETQY
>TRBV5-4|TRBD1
ASEGQGAAGNTIY